The next 14 T cell receptor beta chains were all read from a single sample in a study of cytomegalovirus exposure and HLA in healthy donors. The PCR had 60 Vbeta and 13 Jbeta primers. Libraries were prepared by immunoSEQ multiplex PCR; TCRdb keeps only in-frame clonotypes and omits some of them. Of 95,000 to 150,000 clones listed, over 80% are singletons. Sequenced: PBMCs. The receptors stem from a man aged 50 to 60 in good health and CMV-seronegative.

The chain has TRBV9 and TRBJ2-2; 9 nucleotides agree with TRBD2. V trimming: 3 bases; J trimming: 4 bases; junction bases outside the gene matches: 10. This CDR3 is built from 17 residues. Germline loops: CDR1 SGDLS, CDR2 YYNGEE. In nucleotides, the CDR3 is TGTGCCAGCAGCGCGAAGGTCCTAGCGGGGCCCACCGGGGAGCTGTTTTTT. It is translated as CASSAKVLAGPTGELFF.

CDR3 nucleotides: TGTGCCAGCAGTCTCGGGCTATCGGGAGGCTACACCTTC. Protein sequence: CASSLGLSGGYTF. The chain is built from TRBV27 and TRBJ1-2; D is ambiguous. Trimming pared 5 bases from V and 8 bases from J, leaving 15 bases between. The CDR3 totals 13 residues. Germline CDR1 is MNHEY and CDR2 is SMNVEV (reference sequence).

The V and J genes are TRBV5-4 and TRBJ2-7, with D perhaps TRBD1 (6 bases). Germline CDR1 is SGHNT and CDR2 is YYREEE (reference sequence). The CDR3 is 13 amino acids. Between the trimmed V and J ends, which lost 4 bases and 2 bases, there was a span of 10 bases. CDR3 sequence (DNA): TGTGCCAGCAGCCCAGGGGTCACCTACGAGCAGTACTTC. The encoded protein is CASSPGVTYEQYF.

This clone was detected only once. The CDR3, as DNA: TGTGCCAGCAGCTTAGGCGCGGTCCCCTACGAGCAGTACTTC. It specifies CASSLGAVPYEQYF. V usage is TRBV13 and J usage is TRBJ2-7; no definite D call. The V gene lost 0 bases and the J gene lost 2 bases, with 8 bases spanning the gap. CDR1 is PRHDT and CDR2 is FYEKMQ in the germline V gene (reference sequence). This CDR3 is 14 amino acids long.

The V and J genes are TRBV5-1 and TRBJ2-5; TRBD2 aligns across 9 bases. CDR1 SGHRS and CDR2 YFSETQ come from the germline V gene. The V and J ends lost 6 bases and 7 bases, in that order; junction bases with no gene match: 19. The CDR3 length is 17 residues. CDR3 sequence: CASTPSSDSGGRGTQYF. CDR3 nucleotide sequence: TGCGCCAGCACCCCCAGCTCCGATAGCGGGGGCCGTGGGACCCAGTACTTC.

V is TRBV9 and J is TRBJ1-1, with TRBD1 as a possible D gene (5 bases). CDR1 and CDR2 from the germline V gene are SGDLS and YYNGEE. V shed 3 bases and J shed 11 bases, with 17 bases lying between them. This CDR3 region has 13 residues. This CDR3 reads CASSGGWGGAAFF. The CDR3 DNA sequence: TGTGCCAGCAGCGGGGGTTGGGGCGGCGCTGCTTTCTTT.

The gene calls are TRBV5-5 and TRBJ2-3; a possible D gene is TRBD1 (6 bases). This CDR3 has 13 amino acids. CDR1 is SGHKS and CDR2 is YYEKEE in the germline V gene (reference sequence). The V end was cut by 1 base, the J end by 4 bases, with 7 bases between. The CDR3 DNA reads as TGTGCCAGCAGCTTGCAGGGGCCAGATACGCAGTATTTT. This encodes CASSLQGPDTQYF.

The chain is built from TRBV5-4 and TRBJ1-2, with 9 bases aligning to TRBD1. CDR3 length: 15 residues. V dropped 3 bases and J dropped 7; count of bases not matched to a gene: 10. The germline gives CDR1 SGHNT, CDR2 YYREEE (reference sequence). The CDR3 bases are TGTGCCAGCAGCTCTGAGTTGTCGGACAGGGGTGGCTACACCTTC. This gives the protein CASSSELSDRGGYTF. Variable domain in full (rest from reference TRBV5-4 and TRBJ1-2): ETGVTQSPTHLIKTRGQQVTLRCSSQSGHNTVSWYQQALGQGPQFIFQYYREEENGRGNFPPRFSGLQFPNYSSELNVNALELDDSALYLCASSSELSDRGGYTFGSGTRLTVV.

The rearrangement uses TRBV7-9 and TRBJ2-5, with D uncertain. CDR3 length: 14 residues. Trimming pared 5 bases from V and 5 bases from J, leaving 15 bases between. The V gene's germline CDR1 is SEHNR and CDR2 FQNEAQ (reference sequence). The CDR3 DNA is TGTGCCAGCAGCCGAGAGGCCGTTCCCGAGACCCAGTACTTC. This sequence encodes CASSREAVPETQYF.

J is TRBJ1-4 and V is TRBV28; D gene uncertain. Germline loops: CDR1 MDHEN, CDR2 SYDVKM. The CDR3 loop spans 14 amino acids. V lost 3 bases and J lost 4, with 9 bases in between. The CDR3, as DNA: TGTGCCAGCAGTTTTGGGAGTCTTAATGAAAAACTGTTTTTT. This sequence encodes CASSFGSLNEKLFF.

V gene TRBV7-2 combines with J gene TRBJ2-3, with 9 bases fitting TRBD2. V dropped 7 bases and J dropped 8; count of bases not matched to a gene: 19. The CDR3 is made up of 17 amino acids. The germline CDR1 and CDR2 sequences are SGHTA and FQGNSA. CDR3 protein: CASKLSGLAYREGTQYF. Here the CDR3 DNA reads TGTGCCAGCAAGTTATCGGGACTAGCTTACCGTGAGGGTACGCAGTATTTT.

The chain uses TRBV7-2 and TRBJ2-3; TRBD1 matches at 9 bases. The CDR3 has 15 amino acids. V trimming: 2 bases; J trimming: 5 bases; junction bases outside the gene matches: 5. CDR1 and CDR2 from the germline V gene are SGHTA and FQGNSA. Here the CDR3 DNA reads TGTGCCAGCAGCTTATATACAGGGGGCAAAGATACGCAGTATTTT. Translated: CASSLYTGGKDTQYF. The full variable domain, in which reference TRBV7-2 and TRBJ2-3 provide the parts outside the CDR3, is GAGVSQSPSNKVTEKGKDVELRCDPISGHTALYWYRQSLGQGLEFLIYFQGNSAPDKSGLPSDRFSAERTGGSVSTLTIQRTQQEDSAVYLCASSLYTGGKDTQYFGPGTRLTVL.

This sequence joins TRBV29-1 and TRBJ2-7; TRBD2 is a possible D gene (6 bases). This CDR3 comprises 13 residues. V was trimmed by 5 bases and J by 6 bases, leaving 17 bases between them. CDR1 is SQVTM and CDR2 is ANQGSEA in the germline V gene. The CDR3 is CSVPTRGGVEQYF. CDR3 coding DNA: TGCAGCGTTCCGACGCGGGGTGGAGTCGAGCAGTACTTC.

This clone has more than one count but fewer than ten. The CDR3 sequence is CASSLSGGSGDTQYF. The CDR3 DNA follows: TGTGCCAGCAGCCTCAGCGGGGGAAGTGGAGATACGCAGTATTTT. The rearrangement uses TRBV7-3 and TRBJ2-3, with 8 positions matching TRBD2. From germline, CDR1 is SGHTA and CDR2 FQGTGA. The CDR3 extends over 15 amino acids. Trimming removed 5 bases from V and 5 bases from J; junction bases left unmatched: 9.